This is a list of T cell receptor beta chains from one sample in a study of T cells in Graves' hyperthyroidism and ophthalmopathy. From the multiplex PCR reads, TCRdb called clonotypes with MiXCR, one entry per CDR3 protein. Among fewer than 650,000 distinct CDR3 sequences listed, about 15% were seen once. Sequenced sample: blood. The receptors here all came from a middle-aged woman with Graves' ophthalmopathy. Both conserved end residues are part of each CDR3. A D gene is named only where the DNA matches it firmly. A row's size may be missing; if present it is once, few, many or a size class.

TRBJ2-5,15,TRBV6-5,TRBD2,many,TGTGCCAGCAGTTACTCGGGCGGGAGTGGAGAGACCCAGTACTTC,CASSYSGGSGETQYF
TRBJ2-7,13,TRBV25-1,.,many,TGTGCCAGCAGTGAAGACGGGCCATACGAGCAGTACTTC,CASSEDGPYEQYF
TRBJ2-7,15,TRBV11-2,.,many,TGTGCCAGCAGCCGAACACAGGGAGCCTATTACGAGCAGTACTTC,CASSRTQGAYYEQYF
TRBJ1-3,14,TRBV20-1,.,many,TGCAGTGCTAGAGATGGGACAAACGGAAACACCATATATTTT,CSARDGTNGNTIYF
TRBJ2-5,13,TRBV11-3,TRBD1,many,TGTGCCAGCAGCTCGACAGGGAAAGAGACCCAGTACTTC,CASSSTGKETQYF
TRBJ1-1,17,TRBV13,.,.,TGTGCCAGCAGCTTGGGGACCGGGCAGCTTGTTATGACTGAAGCTTTCTTT,CASSLGTGQLVMTEAFF
TRBJ2-7,14,TRBV9,.,many,TGTGCCAGCAGCGTAGATCCATCCTCCTACGAGCAGTACTTC,CASSVDPSSYEQYF
TRBJ2-5,12,TRBV27,.,many,TGTGCCAGCTCAAACGACCAAGAGACCCAGTACTTC,CASSNDQETQYF
TRBJ1-5,14,TRBV20-1,.,.,TGCAGTGCTAGAGATCGGCGCGGCAATCAGCCCCAGCATTTT,CSARDRRGNQPQHF
TRBJ2-7,12,TRBV20-1,TRBD1,many,TGCAGTGCCGCTACAGGGGGCTACGAGCAGTACTTC,CSAATGGYEQYF
TRBJ2-7,15,TRBV6-5,.,.,TGTGCCAGCAGTTACGGGTCGGGGGCCACCTACGAGCAGTACTTC,CASSYGSGATYEQYF
TRBJ1-2,15,TRBV19,.,many,TGTGCCAGTAGTATAATCCTCGGGAGCTTCTATGGCTACACCTTC,CASSIILGSFYGYTF
TRBJ1-5,13,TRBV19,TRBD1,few,TGTGCCAGTAGTCGACAGGGGATCCAGCCCCAGCATTTT,CASSRQGIQPQHF
TRBJ2-7,13,TRBV7-2,.,.,TGTGCCAGCAGCCGTGAAAAACCCTACGAGCAGTACTTC,CASSREKPYEQYF
TRBJ2-5,20,TRBV11-1,TRBD2,.,TGTGCCAGCAGCTCTACCCAAATCCGGACTAGCGGGAGGGCCGGGGAGACCCAGTACTTC,CASSSTQIRTSGRAGETQYF
TRBJ1-6,16,TRBV2,.,few,TGTGCCAGCAGTGAAGCCCCTGACAGATATAATTCACCCCTCCACTTT,CASSEAPDRYNSPLHF
TRBJ2-7,16,TRBV4-3,.,.,TGCGCCAGCAGAAATAATCTGGGAATGGTCCCGGGCGAGCAGTACTTC,CASRNNLGMVPGEQYF
TRBJ2-7,15,TRBV5-5,TRBD2,many,TGTGCCAGCAGCTTGGATGCACTAGCGACCTACGAGCAGTACTTC,CASSLDALATYEQYF
TRBJ1-1,11,TRBV12-5,.,.,TGTGCTAGTGGTTTAGGGGGGCAGGCTTTCTTT,CASGLGGQAFF
TRBJ2-5,17,TRBV10-3,TRBD2,many,TGTGCCATCAGTGAGTCGCGGTCCGGGACTATGGGGGAGACCCAGTACTTC,CAISESRSGTMGETQYF
TRBJ2-4,18,TRBV12-3/TRBV12-4,TRBD2,many,TGTGCCAGCAGGGTTGTGACTAGCGGGAGAAGGGTCAAAAACATTCAGTACTTC,CASRVVTSGRRVKNIQYF
TRBJ1-5,14,TRBV30,TRBD1,.,TGTGCCTGGGCTCTGACAGGGAGCAATCAGCCCCAGCATTTT,CAWALTGSNQPQHF
TRBJ2-7,14,TRBV18,.,.,TGTGCCAGCTCACCAACGGACGGCTCCTACGAGCAGTACTTC,CASSPTDGSYEQYF
TRBJ2-7,15,TRBV6-1,TRBD2,many,TGTGCCAGCAGTCGAGGACTAGCGGAGACCTACGAGCAGTACTTC,CASSRGLAETYEQYF
TRBJ2-2,15,TRBV12-3/TRBV12-4,TRBD1,few,TGTGCCAGCAGCCATGGACAGGGGGACACCGGGGAGCTGTTTTTT,CASSHGQGDTGELFF
TRBJ2-2,15,TRBV10-3,.,many,TGTGCCATCAGTGCGTACAGTAAGATCACCGGGGAGCTGTTTTTT,CAISAYSKITGELFF
TRBJ1-1,13,TRBV12-3/TRBV12-4,.,many,TGTGCCAGCAGGGCTTCGGTGGACCCTGAAGCTTTCTTT,CASRASVDPEAFF
TRBJ1-1,14,TRBV28,.,.,TGTGCCAGCAGGGGACGGGGACTGAACACTGAAGCTTTCTTT,CASRGRGLNTEAFF
TRBJ1-1,10,TRBV30,.,many,TGTGCGGGGTTGCGGTCTGAAGCTTTCTTT,CAGLRSEAFF
TRBJ1-5,13,TRBV6-5,.,many,TGTGCCAGCAGCGGGACCTACGATCCGCCCCAGCATTTT,CASSGTYDPPQHF